This passage covers 8 T cell receptor beta chains from one sample sequenced in a study of T cells in narcolepsy (dated by TCRdb to 2016 to 2019). The library was produced with the immunoSEQ multiplex PCR assay. TCRdb provides this immuneACCESS table in a form limited to in-frame rearrangements. Some clones are lacking; in checked studies, under half of them reflect an unresolved V gene, and why the rest are absent is not known. In all, the sample holds about 20,000 clones, and 80% to 85% of those were seen once. The ten largest clones capture 1.5% to 2% of the sample. The sample taken for sequencing was memory (CD45RA-) CD4+ T cells from blood. The sample's cell subset or site label is to be understood as: memory T cells sorted ex vivo from peripheral blood. These receptors were taken from a human donor in good health.

The chain carries TRBV18 and TRBJ2-7, with 11 bases fitting TRBD1. J was trimmed by 2 bases and V by 5 bases; bases with no gene match: 17. The CDR3 totals 19 residues. From germline, CDR1 is KGHSH and CDR2 LQKENI. CDR3 sequence (DNA): TGTGCCAGCTCAACTAAACCCGGGACAGGGGGAAGAGGGACCTACGAGCAGTACTTC. As protein: CASSTKPGTGGRGTYEQYF.

The gene calls are TRBV5-1 and TRBJ2-5; D is unresolved. The germline gives CDR1 SGHRS, CDR2 YFSETQ. V lost 0 bases and J 1 base, leaving 4 bases between the germline ends. This CDR3 is 13 amino acids long. For the CDR3, the DNA is TGCGCCAGCAGCTTGGGGCTCCAAGAGACCCAGTACTTC. This encodes CASSLGLQETQYF.

V and J are TRBV4-3 and TRBJ1-2, with D unclear. V was cut by 1 base and J by 0 bases, with 12 bases left in between. Germline CDR1 reads LGHNA; CDR2 reads YSLEER. The CDR3 contains 16 residues. The CDR3 DNA reads TGCGCCAGCAGCCAAGGGGTGACCGCAGCTAACTATGGCTACACCTTC. It translates to CASSQGVTAANYGYTF.

CDR3 nucleotide sequence: TGTGCCAGCAGCTTAGCGCGGGGGGGGCCAGATACGCAGTATTTT. It yields the protein CASSLARGGPDTQYF. V and J are TRBV7-8 and TRBJ2-3, with 9 bases lining up with TRBD2. Per the germline V gene, CDR1 is SGHVS and CDR2 is FQNEAQ. The CDR3 totals 15 residues. V shed 0 bases, J shed 4 bases, and the junction held 2 bases outside the gene matches.

The CDR3 bases are TGTGCCTGGAGTCGAGGGAGTAGTGCGTATGGCTACACCTTC. The encoded protein is CAWSRGSSAYGYTF. The V call is TRBV30, the J call TRBJ1-2; D not certain. CDR1 GTSNPN and CDR2 SVGIG come from the germline V gene (reference sequence). The CDR3 is 14 residues long. Trimming removed 2 bases from V and 5 bases from J, with 15 bases in between.

The V and J genes are TRBV7-2 and TRBJ1-5, with D possibly being TRBD1 (6 bases). Germline CDR1 is SGHTA and CDR2 is FQGNSA. V lost 5 bases and J lost 2, with 13 bases in between. This CDR3 is 15 amino acids long. CDR3 nucleotides: TGTGCCAGCAGCCGCAGGGGCGAGGGCAATCAGCCCCAGCATTTT. Residues: CASSRRGEGNQPQHF.

The chain carries TRBV7-2 and TRBJ2-1; the D gene is possibly TRBD2 (5 bases). CDR1 SGHTA and CDR2 FQGNSA come from the germline V gene. This CDR3 has 16 residues. Trimming pared 1 base from V and 3 bases from J, leaving 13 bases between. The CDR3 here is CASSLGAGDVYNEQFF. CDR3 nucleotide sequence: TGTGCCAGCAGCTTAGGTGCGGGTGACGTCTACAATGAGCAGTTCTTC.

The rearrangement links TRBV29-1 to TRBJ2-1; 9 nucleotides match TRBD2. Trimming at V came to 3 bases and at J to 4 bases, leaving 4 bases not matched to a gene. This CDR3 region has 14 residues. Germline V lookup: CDR1 SQVTM, CDR2 ANQGSEA. Here the CDR3 reads CSVDPSGMYNEQFF. The CDR3 DNA reads TGCAGCGTTGATCCTAGCGGGATGTACAATGAGCAGTTCTTC.